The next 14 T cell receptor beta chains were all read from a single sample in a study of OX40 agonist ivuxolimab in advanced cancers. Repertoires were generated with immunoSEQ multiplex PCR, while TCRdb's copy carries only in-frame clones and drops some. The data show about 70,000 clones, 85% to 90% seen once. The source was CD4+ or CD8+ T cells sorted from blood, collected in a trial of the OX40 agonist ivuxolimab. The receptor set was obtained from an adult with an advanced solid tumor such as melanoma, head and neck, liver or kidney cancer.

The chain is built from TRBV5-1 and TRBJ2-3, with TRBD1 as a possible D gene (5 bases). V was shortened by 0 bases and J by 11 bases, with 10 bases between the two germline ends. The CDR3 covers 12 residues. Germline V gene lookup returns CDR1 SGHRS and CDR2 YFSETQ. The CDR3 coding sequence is TGCGCCAGCAGCTTGGAGGGGAAAGGGCAGTATTTT. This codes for CASSLEGKGQYF.

The CDR3 DNA reads TGCGCCAGCAGCTTGGGGCCCGAGTATAATTCACCCCTCCACTTT. Amino acid sequence: CASSLGPEYNSPLHF. The chain recombines TRBV5-1 with TRBJ1-6; unclear D gene. The germline gives CDR1 SGHRS, CDR2 YFSETQ. CDR3 length equals 15 residues. Trimming shortened V by 0 bases and J by 4 bases, and 8 bases separated the two germline ends.

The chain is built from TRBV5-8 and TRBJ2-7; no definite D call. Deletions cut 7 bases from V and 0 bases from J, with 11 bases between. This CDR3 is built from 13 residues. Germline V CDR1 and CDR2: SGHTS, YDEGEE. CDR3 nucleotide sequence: TGTGCCAGCGAGCCAAGGAGCTCCTACGAGCAGTACTTC. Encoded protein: CASEPRSSYEQYF.

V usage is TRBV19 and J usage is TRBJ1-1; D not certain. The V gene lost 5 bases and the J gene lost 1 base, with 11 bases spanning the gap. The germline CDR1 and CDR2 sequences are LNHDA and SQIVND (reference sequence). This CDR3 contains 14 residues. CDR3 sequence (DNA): TGTGCCAGTAGTTTTGCACCCCCGAACACTGAAGCTTTCTTT. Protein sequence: CASSFAPPNTEAFF.

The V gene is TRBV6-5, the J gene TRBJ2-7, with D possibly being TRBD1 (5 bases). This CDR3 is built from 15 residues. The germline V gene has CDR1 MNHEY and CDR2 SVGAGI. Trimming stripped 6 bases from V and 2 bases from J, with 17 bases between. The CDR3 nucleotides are TGTGCCAGCAGCAACGCGCTCGACAGCCCCTACGAGCAGTACTTC. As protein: CASSNALDSPYEQYF.

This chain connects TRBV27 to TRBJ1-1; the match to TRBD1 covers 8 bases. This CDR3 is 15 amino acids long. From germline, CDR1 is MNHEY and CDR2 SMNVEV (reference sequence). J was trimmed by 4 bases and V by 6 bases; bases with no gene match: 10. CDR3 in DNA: TGTGCCAGCAGGCAGGGGGCGGAAAGGGGCACTGAAGCTTTCTTT. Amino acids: CASRQGAERGTEAFF.

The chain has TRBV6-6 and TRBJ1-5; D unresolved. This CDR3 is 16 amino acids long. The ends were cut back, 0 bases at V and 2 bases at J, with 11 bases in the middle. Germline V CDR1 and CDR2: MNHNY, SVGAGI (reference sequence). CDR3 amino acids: CASSYSYSSGNQPQHF. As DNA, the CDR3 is TGTGCCAGCAGTTACTCGTACTCCTCTGGCAATCAGCCCCAGCATTTT.

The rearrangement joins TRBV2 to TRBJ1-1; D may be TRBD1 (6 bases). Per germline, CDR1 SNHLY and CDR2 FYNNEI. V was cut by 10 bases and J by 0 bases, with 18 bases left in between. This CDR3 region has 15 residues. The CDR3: CATRRGAWVNTEAFF. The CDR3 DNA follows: TGTGCCACGAGGCGGGGGGCGTGGGTGAACACTGAAGCTTTCTTT. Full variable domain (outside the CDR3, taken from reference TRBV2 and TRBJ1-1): EPEVTQTPSHQVTQMGQEVILRCVPISNHLYFYWYRQILGQKVEFLVSFYNNEISEKSEIFDDQFSVERPDGSNFTLKIRSTKLEDSAMYFCATRRGAWVNTEAFFGQGTRLTVV.

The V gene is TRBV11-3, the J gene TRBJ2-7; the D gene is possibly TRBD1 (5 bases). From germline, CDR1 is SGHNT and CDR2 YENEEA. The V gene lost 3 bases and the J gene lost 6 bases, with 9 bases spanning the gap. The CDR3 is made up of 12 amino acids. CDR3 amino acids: CASSLGRFEQYF. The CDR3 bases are TGTGCCAGCAGCTTGGGGCGATTCGAGCAGTACTTC.

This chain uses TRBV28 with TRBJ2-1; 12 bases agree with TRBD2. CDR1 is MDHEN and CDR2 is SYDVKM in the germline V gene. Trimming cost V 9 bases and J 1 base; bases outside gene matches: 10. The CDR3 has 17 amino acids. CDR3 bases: TGTGCCAGTCTACCCACTAGCGGGAGGAGGTCCTACAATGAGCAGTTCTTC. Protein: CASLPTSGRRSYNEQFF.

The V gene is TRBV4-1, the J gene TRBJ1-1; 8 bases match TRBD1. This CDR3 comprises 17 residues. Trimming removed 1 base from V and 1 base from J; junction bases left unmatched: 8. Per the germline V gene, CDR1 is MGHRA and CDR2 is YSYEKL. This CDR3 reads CASSQADRGGRNTEAFF. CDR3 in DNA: TGCGCCAGCAGCCAAGCCGACAGGGGAGGCCGGAACACTGAAGCTTTCTTT.

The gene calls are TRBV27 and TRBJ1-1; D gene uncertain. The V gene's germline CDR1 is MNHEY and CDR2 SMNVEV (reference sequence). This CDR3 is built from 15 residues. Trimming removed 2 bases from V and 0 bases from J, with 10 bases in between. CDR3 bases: TGTGCCAGCAGTTTAAGGGAGGGCATGAACACTGAAGCTTTCTTT. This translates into CASSLREGMNTEAFF.

This CDR3 is CASSLGLAGAVNTQYF. CDR3 sequence (DNA): TGTGCCAGCAGTTTAGGACTAGCGGGAGCGGTAAATACGCAGTATTTT. V and J are TRBV28 and TRBJ2-3; 13 bases map to TRBD2. Germline trimming cut 2 bases from V and 7 bases from J; bases unmatched to any gene: 6. Germline V gene sequence: CDR1 MDHEN, CDR2 SYDVKM. CDR3 size: 16 residues.

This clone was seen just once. The CDR3 sequence: CASSVGAGTSGSLYNEQFF. In nucleotides, the CDR3 is TGTGCCAGCAGCGTAGGGGCAGGGACTAGCGGGAGTCTCTACAATGAGCAGTTCTTC. The chain uses TRBV9 and TRBJ2-1; TRBD2 aligns across 14 bases. CDR3 size: 19 residues. Germline V CDR1 and CDR2: SGDLS, YYNGEE. The ends lost 0 bases at V and 3 bases at J; junction bases unmatched: 8.